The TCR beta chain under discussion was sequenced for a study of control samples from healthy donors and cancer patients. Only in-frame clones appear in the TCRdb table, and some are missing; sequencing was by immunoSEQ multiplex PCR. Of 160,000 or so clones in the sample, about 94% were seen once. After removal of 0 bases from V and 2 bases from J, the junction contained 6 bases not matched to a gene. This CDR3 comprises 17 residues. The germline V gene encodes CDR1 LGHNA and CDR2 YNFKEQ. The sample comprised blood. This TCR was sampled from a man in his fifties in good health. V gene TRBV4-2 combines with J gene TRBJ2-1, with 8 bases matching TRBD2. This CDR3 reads CASSQDSGAGAYNEQFF. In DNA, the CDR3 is TGTGCCAGCAGCCAAGATAGTGGAGCGGGAGCCTACAATGAGCAGTTCTTC.